A single sample gave rise to the 8 T cell receptor beta chains below, sequenced in a study of T-cell reconstitution after alpha-beta-depleted transplantation in children. Preparation of the TCRbeta library used unique molecular identifiers. TCRdb independently ran MiXCR on the PCR reads; one entry per CDR3 protein. This sample has almost 250,000 distinct CDR3 sequences, with more than 20% found just once. The sample here was PBMCs, taken before TCRalphabeta/CD19-depleted stem cell transplant. These TCRs come from a girl aged 2-15 years with Fanconi anemia, due to receive a stem cell transplant.

This clonotype was seen ten or more times. The chain combines TRBV27 with TRBJ2-7; TRBD2 agrees at 8 bases. J lost 4 bases, V lost 0 bases, and 5 bases had no gene match. This CDR3 region has 15 residues. Looked up from germline, CDR1 is MNHEY and CDR2 is SMNVEV (reference sequence). CDR3 in DNA: TGTGCCAGCAGTTTATCCGGGACTAGGAGTTACGAGCAGTACTTC. Protein: CASSLSGTRSYEQYF.

This clonotype was detected only a few times. This chain uses TRBV5-1 with TRBJ2-3; 10 nucleotides agree with TRBD1. Germline V gene data show CDR1 as SGHRS and CDR2 as YFSETQ. The CDR3 totals 16 residues. The V segment lost 1 base and the J segment 0 bases; nucleotides outside the gene matches: 2. CDR3 residues: CASSLMGQGSTDTQYF. In DNA form, the CDR3 reads TGCGCCAGCAGCTTGATGGGACAGGGGAGCACAGATACGCAGTATTTT.

Ten or more counts support this clonotype. V usage is TRBV7-2 and J usage is TRBJ2-6, with D hard to call. This CDR3 has 15 residues. Germline V gives CDR1 SGHTA, CDR2 FQGNSA. V shed 3 bases and J shed 1 base, with 7 bases lying between them. CDR3 bases: TGTGCCAGCAGCTTGTACGGTTCTGGGGCCAACGTCCTGACTTTC. Encoded protein: CASSLYGSGANVLTF.

This clonotype has a handful of counts. The CDR3 DNA reads TGTGCCAGCACGGAGGGCGCCGCGTCGGAACGCACAGATACGCAGTATTTT. Amino acid sequence: CASTEGAASERTDTQYF. V gene TRBV9 combines with J gene TRBJ2-3; possible D gene TRBD2, 6 bases. V was pared by 6 bases and J by 1 base, with 21 bases between. This CDR3 is built from 17 residues. Germline CDR1 SGDLS, CDR2 YYNGEE.

This clonotype was observed a few times. V and J are TRBV20-1 and TRBJ1-2; D is unresolved. Trimming took 1 base from V and 3 from J, leaving 6 bases between them. The CDR3 has 12 amino acids. In germline, CDR1 is DFQATT, CDR2 SNEGSKA (reference sequence). The CDR3: CSARGRYYGYTF. The CDR3 coding sequence is TGCAGTGCTAGAGGCAGATACTATGGCTACACCTTC.

This chain links TRBV28 with TRBJ2-5, with D maybe TRBD2 (7 bases). The CDR3 loop spans 18 amino acids. The V and J ends lost 5 bases and 2 bases respectively, with 24 bases between them. Germline lookup yields CDR1 MDHEN and CDR2 SYDVKM. The CDR3 region has the DNA TGTGCCAGCAGTCCAATCGAGGCGGGGGCACGCCCACAAGAGACCCAGTACTTC. Its translation is CASSPIEAGARPQETQYF. The full variable domain, rest sourced from reference TRBV28 and TRBJ2-5, is DVKVTQSSRYLVKRTGEKVFLECVQDMDHENMFWYRQDPGLGLRLIYFSYDVKMKEKGDIPEGYSVSREKKERFSLILESASTNQTSMYLCASSPIEAGARPQETQYFGPGTRLLVL.

This clonotype has a handful of counts. The chain has TRBV10-3 and TRBJ2-7; 9 bases line up with TRBD2. Trimming took 8 bases from V and 3 from J; bases not matched to a gene: 5. The CDR3 is 13 amino acids. Germline V gene lookup returns CDR1 ENHRY and CDR2 SYGVKD. Here the CDR3 reads CAILAGGDYEQYF. CDR3 in DNA: TGTGCCATCCTCGCGGGAGGGGACTACGAGCAGTACTTC.

This clonotype was observed a few times. The chain employs TRBV3-1 and TRBJ2-7; tentative D call: TRBD1 (6 bases). The CDR3 has 18 residues. The ends were cut back, 5 bases at V and 0 bases at J, with 23 bases in the middle. Germline V lookup: CDR1 LGHDT, CDR2 YNNKEL (reference sequence). This chain's CDR3 is CASSFARNRDIFSYEQYF. The CDR3, as DNA: TGTGCCAGCAGCTTCGCCCGAAACCGGGACATCTTCTCCTACGAGCAGTACTTC.